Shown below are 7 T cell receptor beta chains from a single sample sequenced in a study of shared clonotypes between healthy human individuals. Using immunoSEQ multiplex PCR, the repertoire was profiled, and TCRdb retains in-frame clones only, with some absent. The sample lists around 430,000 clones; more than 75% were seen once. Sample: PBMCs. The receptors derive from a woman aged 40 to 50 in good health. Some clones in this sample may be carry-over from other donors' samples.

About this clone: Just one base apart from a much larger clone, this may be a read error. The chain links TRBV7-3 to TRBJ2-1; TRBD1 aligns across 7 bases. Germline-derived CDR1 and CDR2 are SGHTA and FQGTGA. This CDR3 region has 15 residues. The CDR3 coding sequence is TGTGTCAGCAGCCGGGACAGCACGTCTTTAAATGAGCAGTTCTTC. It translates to CVSSRDSTSLNEQFF. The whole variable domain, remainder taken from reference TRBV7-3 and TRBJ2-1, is GAGVSQTPSNKVTEKGKYVELRCDPISGHTALYWYRQSLGQGPEFLIYFQGTGAADDSGLPNDRFFAVRPEGSVSTLKIQRTERGDSAVYLCVSSRDSTSLNEQFFGPGTRLTVL.

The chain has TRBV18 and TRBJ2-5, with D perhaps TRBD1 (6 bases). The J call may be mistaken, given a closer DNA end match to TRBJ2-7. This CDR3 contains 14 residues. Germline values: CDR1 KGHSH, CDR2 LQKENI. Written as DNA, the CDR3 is TGTGCCAGCTCACCGATCCACAGGGAACACGAGCAGTACTTC. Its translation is CASSPIHREHEQYF.

This chain's CDR3 is CAISSGGGNYGYTF. The CDR3 DNA sequence: TGTGCCATCAGTTCAGGAGGGGGAAACTATGGCTACACCTTC. V and J are TRBV10-3 and TRBJ1-2, with TRBD1 as a possible D gene (6 bases). Germline lookup yields CDR1 ENHRY and CDR2 SYGVKD. V dropped 5 bases and J dropped 2 bases, with 12 bases sitting between them. There are 14 residues in the CDR3.

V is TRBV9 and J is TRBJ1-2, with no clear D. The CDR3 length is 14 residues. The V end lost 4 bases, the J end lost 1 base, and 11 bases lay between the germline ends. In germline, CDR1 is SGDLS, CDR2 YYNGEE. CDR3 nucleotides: TGTGCCAGCAGCAGCCTGCCGGGTAACTATGGCTACACCTTC. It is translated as CASSSLPGNYGYTF.

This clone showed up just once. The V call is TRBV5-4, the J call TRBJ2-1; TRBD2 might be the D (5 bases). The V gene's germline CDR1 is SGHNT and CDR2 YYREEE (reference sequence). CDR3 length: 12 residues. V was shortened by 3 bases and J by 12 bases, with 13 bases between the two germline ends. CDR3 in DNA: TGTGCCAGCAGCTCGGGGATGGATGGGCAGTTCTTC. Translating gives CASSSGMDGQFF.

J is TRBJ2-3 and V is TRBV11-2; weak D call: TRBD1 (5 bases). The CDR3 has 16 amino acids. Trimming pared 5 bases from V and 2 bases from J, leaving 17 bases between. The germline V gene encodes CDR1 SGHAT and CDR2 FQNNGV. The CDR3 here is CASSQRARADTDTQYF. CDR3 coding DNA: TGTGCCAGCAGCCAAAGGGCCAGGGCAGACACAGATACGCAGTATTTT.

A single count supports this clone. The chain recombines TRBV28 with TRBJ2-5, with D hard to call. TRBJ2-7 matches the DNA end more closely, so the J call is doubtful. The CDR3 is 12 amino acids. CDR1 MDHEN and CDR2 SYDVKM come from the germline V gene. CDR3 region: CASSSQAYEQYF. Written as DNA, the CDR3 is TGTGCCAGCAGTTCTCAGGCTTACGAGCAGTACTTC.